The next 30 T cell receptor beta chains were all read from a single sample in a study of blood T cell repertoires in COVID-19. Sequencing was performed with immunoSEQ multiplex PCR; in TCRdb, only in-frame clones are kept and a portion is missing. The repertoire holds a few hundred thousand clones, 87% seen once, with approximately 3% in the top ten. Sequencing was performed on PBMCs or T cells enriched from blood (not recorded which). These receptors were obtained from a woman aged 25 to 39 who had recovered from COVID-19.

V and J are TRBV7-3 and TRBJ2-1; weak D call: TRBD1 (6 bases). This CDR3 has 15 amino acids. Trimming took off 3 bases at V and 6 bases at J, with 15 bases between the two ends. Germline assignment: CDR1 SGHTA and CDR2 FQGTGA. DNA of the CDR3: TGTGCCAGCAGCTTTACTCCCGGGACACTCAATGAGCAGTTCTTC. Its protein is CASSFTPGTLNEQFF. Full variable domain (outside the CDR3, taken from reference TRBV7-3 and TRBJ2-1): GAGVSQTPSNKVTEKGKYVELRCDPISGHTALYWYRQSLGQGPEFLIYFQGTGAADDSGLPNDRFFAVRPEGSVSTLKIQRTERGDSAVYLCASSFTPGTLNEQFFGPGTRLTVL.

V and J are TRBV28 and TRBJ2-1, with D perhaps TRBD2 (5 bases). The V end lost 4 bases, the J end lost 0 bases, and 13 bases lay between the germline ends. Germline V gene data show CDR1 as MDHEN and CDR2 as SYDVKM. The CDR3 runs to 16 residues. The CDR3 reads CASSSDSFISYNEQFF. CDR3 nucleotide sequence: TGTGCCAGCAGTTCGGACTCCTTCATCTCCTACAATGAGCAGTTCTTC.

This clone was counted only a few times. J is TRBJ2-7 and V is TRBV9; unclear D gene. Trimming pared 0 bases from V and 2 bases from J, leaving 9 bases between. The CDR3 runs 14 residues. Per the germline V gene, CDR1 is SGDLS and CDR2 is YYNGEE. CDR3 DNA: TGTGCCAGCAGCGTAGGCCGGTCTACCTACGAGCAGTACTTC. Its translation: CASSVGRSTYEQYF.

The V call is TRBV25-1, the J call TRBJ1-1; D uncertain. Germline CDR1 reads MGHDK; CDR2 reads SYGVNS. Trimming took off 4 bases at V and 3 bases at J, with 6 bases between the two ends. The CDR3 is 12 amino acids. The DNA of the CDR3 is TGTGCCAGCAGTGGGGAGTACACTGAAGCTTTCTTT. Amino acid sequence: CASSGEYTEAFF. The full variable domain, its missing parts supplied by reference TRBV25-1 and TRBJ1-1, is EADIYQTPRYLVIGTGKKITLECSQTMGHDKMYWYQQDPGMELHLIHYSYGVNSTEKGDLSSESTVSRIRTEHFPLTLESARPSHTSQYLCASSGEYTEAFFGQGTRLTVV.

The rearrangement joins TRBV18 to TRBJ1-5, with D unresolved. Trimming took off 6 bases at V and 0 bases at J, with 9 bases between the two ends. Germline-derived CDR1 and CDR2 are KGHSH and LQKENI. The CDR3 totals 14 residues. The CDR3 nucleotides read TGTGCCAGCTCGCACGGGGATAGCAATCAGCCCCAGCATTTT. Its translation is CASSHGDSNQPQHF.

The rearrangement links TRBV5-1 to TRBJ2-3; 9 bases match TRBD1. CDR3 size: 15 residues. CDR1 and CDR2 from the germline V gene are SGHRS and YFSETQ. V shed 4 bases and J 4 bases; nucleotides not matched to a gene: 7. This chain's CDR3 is CASSPGQGRSDTQYF. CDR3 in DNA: TGCGCCAGCAGCCCGGGACAGGGTAGGTCAGATACGCAGTATTTT.

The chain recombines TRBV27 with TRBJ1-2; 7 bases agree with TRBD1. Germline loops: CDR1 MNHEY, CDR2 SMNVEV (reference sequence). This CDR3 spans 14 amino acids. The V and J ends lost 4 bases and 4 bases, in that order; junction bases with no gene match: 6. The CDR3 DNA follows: TGTGCCAGCAGTTCCCTAGGACAGGTCTATGGCTACACCTTC. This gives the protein CASSSLGQVYGYTF.

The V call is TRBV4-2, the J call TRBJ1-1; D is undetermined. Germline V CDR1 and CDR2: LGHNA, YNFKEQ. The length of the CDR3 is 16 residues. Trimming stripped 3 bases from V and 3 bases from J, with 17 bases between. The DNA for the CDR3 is TGTGCCAGCAGCCAGACCGTTCGATCAGGTGACACTGAAGCTTTCTTT. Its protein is CASSQTVRSGDTEAFF.

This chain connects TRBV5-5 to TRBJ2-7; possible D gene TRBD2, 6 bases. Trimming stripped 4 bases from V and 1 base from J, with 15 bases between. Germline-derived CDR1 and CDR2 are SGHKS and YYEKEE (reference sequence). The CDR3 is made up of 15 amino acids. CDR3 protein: CASSLGVRESYEQYF. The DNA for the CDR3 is TGTGCCAGCAGCCTGGGGGTCCGGGAGTCCTACGAGCAGTACTTC. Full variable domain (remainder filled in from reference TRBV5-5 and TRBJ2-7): DAGVTQSPTHLIKTRGQQVTLRCSPISGHKSVSWYQQVLGQGPQFIFQYYEKEERGRGNFPDRFSARQFPNYSSELNVNALLLGDSALYLCASSLGVRESYEQYFGPGTRLTVT.

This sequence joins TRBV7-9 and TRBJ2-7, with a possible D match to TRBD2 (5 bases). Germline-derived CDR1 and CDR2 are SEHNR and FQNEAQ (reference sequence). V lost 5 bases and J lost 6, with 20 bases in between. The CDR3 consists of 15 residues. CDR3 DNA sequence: TGTGCCAGCAGCCCCCGGGGTATAGAACGCGGCGAGCAGTACTTC. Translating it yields CASSPRGIERGEQYF.

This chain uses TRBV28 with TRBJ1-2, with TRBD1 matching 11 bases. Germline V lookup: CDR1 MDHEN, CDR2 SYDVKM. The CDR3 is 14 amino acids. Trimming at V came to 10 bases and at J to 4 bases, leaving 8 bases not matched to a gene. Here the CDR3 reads CATGLDRGPYGYTF. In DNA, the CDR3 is TGTGCCACCGGACTGGACAGGGGGCCCTATGGCTACACCTTC.

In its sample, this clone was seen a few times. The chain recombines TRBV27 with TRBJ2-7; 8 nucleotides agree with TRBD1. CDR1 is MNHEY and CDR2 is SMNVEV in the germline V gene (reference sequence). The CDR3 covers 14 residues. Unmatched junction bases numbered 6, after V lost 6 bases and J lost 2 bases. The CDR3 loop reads CASRSSTGAYEQYF. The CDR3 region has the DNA TGTGCCAGCAGGTCCTCGACAGGGGCCTACGAGCAGTACTTC.

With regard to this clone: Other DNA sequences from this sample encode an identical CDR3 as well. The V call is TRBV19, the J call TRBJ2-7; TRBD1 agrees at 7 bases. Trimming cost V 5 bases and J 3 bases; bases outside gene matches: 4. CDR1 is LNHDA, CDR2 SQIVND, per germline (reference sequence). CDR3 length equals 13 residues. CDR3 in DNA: TGTGCCAGTAGTGTTGGGACAGACTACGAGCAGTACTTC. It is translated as CASSVGTDYEQYF. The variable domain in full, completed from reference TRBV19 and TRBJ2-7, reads DGGITQSPKYLFRKEGQNVTLSCEQNLNHDAMYWYRQDPGQGLRLIYYSQIVNDFQKGDIAEGYSVSREKKESFPLTVTSAQKNPTAFYLCASSVGTDYEQYFGPGTRLTVT.

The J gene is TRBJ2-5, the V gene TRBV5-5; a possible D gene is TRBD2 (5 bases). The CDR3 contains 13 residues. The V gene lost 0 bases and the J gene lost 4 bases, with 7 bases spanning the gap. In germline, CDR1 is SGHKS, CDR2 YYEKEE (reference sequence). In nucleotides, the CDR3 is TGTGCCAGCAGCTTGGCGGGAAGAGAGACCCAGTACTTC. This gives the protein CASSLAGRETQYF.

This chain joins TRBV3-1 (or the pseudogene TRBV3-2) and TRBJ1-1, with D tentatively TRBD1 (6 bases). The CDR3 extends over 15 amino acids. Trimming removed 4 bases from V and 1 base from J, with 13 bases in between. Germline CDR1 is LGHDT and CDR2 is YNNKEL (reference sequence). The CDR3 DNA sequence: TGTGCCAGCAGCCGTGATGGACAGAAGAACACTGAAGCTTTCTTT. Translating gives CASSRDGQKNTEAFF.

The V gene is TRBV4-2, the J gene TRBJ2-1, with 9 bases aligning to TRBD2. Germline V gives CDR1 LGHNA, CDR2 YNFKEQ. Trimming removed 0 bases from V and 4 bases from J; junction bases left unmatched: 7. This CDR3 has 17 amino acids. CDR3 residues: CASSQEPSGTLYNEQFF. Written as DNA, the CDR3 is TGTGCCAGCAGCCAAGAACCTAGCGGGACATTGTACAATGAGCAGTTCTTC.

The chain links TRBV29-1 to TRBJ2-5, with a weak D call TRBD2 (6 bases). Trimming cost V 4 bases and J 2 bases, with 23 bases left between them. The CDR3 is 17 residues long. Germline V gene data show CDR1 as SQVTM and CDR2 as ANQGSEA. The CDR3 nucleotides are TGCAGCGTTGTGTTCCTCGGCGGGATCGTGGGGCAAGAGACCCAGTACTTC. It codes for CSVVFLGGIVGQETQYF.

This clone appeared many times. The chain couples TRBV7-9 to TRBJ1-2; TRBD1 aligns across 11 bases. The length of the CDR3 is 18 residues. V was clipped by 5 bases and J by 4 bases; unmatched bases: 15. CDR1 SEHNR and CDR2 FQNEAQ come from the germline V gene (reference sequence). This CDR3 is CASSVGQGEREWVYGYTF. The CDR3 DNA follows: TGTGCCAGCAGCGTGGGACAGGGGGAGAGGGAGTGGGTCTATGGCTACACCTTC. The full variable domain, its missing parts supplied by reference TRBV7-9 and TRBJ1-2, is DTGVSQNPRHKITKRGQNVTFRCDPISEHNRLYWYRQTLGQGPEFLTYFQNEAQLEKSRLLSDRFSAERPKGSFSTLEIQRTEQGDSAMYLCASSVGQGEREWVYGYTFGSGTRLTVV.

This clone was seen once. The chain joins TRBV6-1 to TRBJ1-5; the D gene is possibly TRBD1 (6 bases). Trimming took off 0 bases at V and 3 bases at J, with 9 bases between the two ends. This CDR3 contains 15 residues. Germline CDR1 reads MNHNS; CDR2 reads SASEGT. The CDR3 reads CASSEAPGHNQPQHF. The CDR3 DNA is TGTGCCAGCAGTGAAGCGCCGGGACACAATCAGCCCCAGCATTTT.

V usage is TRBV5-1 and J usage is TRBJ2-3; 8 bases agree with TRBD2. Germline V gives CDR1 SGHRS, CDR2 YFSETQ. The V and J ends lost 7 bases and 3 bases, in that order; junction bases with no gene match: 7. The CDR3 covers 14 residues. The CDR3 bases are TGCGCCAGCCAAGTAGCGGGGAATACAGATACGCAGTATTTT. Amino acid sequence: CASQVAGNTDTQYF.

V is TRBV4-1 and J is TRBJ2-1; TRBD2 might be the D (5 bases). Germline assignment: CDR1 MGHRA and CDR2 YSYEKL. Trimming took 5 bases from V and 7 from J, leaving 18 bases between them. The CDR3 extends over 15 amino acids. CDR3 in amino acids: CASSGRSGSPNEQFF. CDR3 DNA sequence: TGCGCCAGCAGCGGACGATCGGGGTCACCAAATGAGCAGTTCTTC.

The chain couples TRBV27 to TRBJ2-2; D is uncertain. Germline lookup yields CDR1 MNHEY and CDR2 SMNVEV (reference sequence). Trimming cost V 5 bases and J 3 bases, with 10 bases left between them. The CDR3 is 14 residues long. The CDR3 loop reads CASSLTGYTGELFF. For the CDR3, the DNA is TGTGCCAGCAGTCTTACCGGGTACACCGGGGAGCTGTTTTTT.

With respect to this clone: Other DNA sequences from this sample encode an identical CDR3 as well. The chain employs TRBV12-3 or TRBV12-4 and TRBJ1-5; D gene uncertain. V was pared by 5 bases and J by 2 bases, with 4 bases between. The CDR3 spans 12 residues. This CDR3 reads CASSPGNQPQHF. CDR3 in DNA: TGTGCCAGCAGTCCCGGCAATCAGCCCCAGCATTTT.

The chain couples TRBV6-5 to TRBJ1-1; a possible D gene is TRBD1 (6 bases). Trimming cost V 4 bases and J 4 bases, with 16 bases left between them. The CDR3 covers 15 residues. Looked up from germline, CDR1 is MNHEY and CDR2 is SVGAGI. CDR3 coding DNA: TGTGCCAGCAGTTCGAGTTGGCAGGGGATCACTGAAGCTTTCTTT. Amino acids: CASSSSWQGITEAFF.

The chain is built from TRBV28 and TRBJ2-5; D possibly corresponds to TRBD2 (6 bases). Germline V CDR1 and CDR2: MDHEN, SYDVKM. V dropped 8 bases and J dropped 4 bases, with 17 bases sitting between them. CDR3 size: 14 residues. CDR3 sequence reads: CASLDGGPIETQYF. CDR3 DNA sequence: TGTGCCAGCCTTGACGGAGGGCCAATAGAGACCCAGTACTTC.

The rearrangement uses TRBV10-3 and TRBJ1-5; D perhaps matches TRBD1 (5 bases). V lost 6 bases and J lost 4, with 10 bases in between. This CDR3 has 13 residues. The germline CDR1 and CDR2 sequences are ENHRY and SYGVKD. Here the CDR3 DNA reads TGTGCCATCAGGGAGACAGTAAATCAGCCCCAGCATTTT. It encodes CAIRETVNQPQHF.

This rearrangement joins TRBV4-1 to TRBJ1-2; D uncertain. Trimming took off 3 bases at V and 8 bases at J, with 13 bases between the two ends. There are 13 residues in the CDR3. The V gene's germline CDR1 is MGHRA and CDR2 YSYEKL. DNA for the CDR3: TGCGCCAGCAGCCATGTAACAGTTGGGGGCTACACCTTC. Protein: CASSHVTVGGYTF.

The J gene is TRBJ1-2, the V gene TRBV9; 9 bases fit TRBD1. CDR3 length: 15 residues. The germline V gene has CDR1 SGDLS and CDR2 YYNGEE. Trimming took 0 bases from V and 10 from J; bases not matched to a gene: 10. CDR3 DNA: TGTGCCAGCAGCGTAGAGGACAGGGGACTGTGGGACTACACCTTC. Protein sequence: CASSVEDRGLWDYTF.

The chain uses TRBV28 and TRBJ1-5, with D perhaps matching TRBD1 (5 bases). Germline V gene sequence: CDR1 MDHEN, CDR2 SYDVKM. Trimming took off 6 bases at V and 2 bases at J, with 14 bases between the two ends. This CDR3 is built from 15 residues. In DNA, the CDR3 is TGTGCCAGCAGCTCCACGGGGGGGGGCAATCAGCCCCAGCATTTT. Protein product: CASSSTGGGNQPQHF.

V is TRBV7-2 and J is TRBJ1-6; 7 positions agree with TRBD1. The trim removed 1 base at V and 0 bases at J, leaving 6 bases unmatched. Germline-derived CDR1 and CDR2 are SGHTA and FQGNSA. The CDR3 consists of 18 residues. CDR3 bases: TGTGCCAGCAGCTTAGGGGCGGGACAGAGCTCCTATAATTCACCCCTCCACTTT. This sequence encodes CASSLGAGQSSYNSPLHF.